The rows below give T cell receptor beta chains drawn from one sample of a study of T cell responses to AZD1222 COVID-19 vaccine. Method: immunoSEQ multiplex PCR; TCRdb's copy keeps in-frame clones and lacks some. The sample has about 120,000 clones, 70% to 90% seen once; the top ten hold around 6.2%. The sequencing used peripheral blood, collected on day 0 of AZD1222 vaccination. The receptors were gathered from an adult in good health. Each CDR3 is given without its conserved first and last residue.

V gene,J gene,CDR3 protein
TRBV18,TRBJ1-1,ASSFPNTEAF
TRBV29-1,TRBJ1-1,SVLDRKNTEAF
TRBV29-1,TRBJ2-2,SVRSNTGELF
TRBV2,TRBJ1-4,ASMRDRDEKLF
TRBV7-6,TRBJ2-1,ASSPTRGGASNEQF
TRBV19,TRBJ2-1,ASTTGTSSYNEQF
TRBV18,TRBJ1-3,ASSSDQGNTIY
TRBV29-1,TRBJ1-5,SVAGQGNQPQH
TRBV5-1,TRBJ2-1,ASSLTGGANNEQF
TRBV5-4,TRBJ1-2,ASSLDRSGGYT
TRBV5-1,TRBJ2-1,ASSLVPGVISSYNEQF